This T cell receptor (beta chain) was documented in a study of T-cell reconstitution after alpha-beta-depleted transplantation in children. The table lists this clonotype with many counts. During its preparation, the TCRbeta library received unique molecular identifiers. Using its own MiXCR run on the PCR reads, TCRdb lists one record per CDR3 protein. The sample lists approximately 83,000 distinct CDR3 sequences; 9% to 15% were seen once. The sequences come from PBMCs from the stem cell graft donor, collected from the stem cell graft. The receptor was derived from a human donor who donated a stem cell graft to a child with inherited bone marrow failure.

The CDR3 here is CSFGSKRAYEQYF. Here the CDR3 DNA reads TGCAGTTTCGGATCAAAAAGAGCCTACGAGCAGTACTTC. V usage is TRBV20-1 and J usage is TRBJ2-7, with D unclear. The CDR3 extends over 13 amino acids. In germline, CDR1 is DFQATT, CDR2 SNEGSKA (reference sequence). Trimming cost V 8 bases and J 2 bases, with 16 bases left between them.